Here is one T cell receptor (beta chain) with its context. Addition of a universal primer site occurred through template switching, and cDNA carried unique molecular identifiers. TCRdb analysed the 5' RACE reads with MiXCR anew, one entry per CDR3 protein. The sample consists of 470,000 or so distinct CDR3 sequences, more than 20% of them appearing once. This specimen comes from a study of identical twins. Trimming cost V 4 bases and J 8 bases, with 17 bases left between them. The CDR3 is made up of 15 amino acids. CDR1 and CDR2 (germline): SNHLY, FYNNEI. This same sample was also taken into another study, of T cells expressing NK-cell markers.

The gene calls are TRBV2 and TRBJ1-4, with TRBD1 as a possible D gene (5 bases). This receptor was taken from a woman aged 18 to 35 in good health. The specimen was CD4+ T cells sorted from blood. This CDR3 is CASSAIPGGTEKLFF. DNA for the CDR3: TGTGCCAGCAGTGCGATCCCGGGGGGTACGGAAAAACTGTTTTTT.